Listed below are T cell receptor beta chains from one sample, sequenced in a study of radiotherapy plus CTLA-4 blockade in lung cancer. Repertoires were generated with immunoSEQ multiplex PCR, while TCRdb's copy carries only in-frame clones and drops some. The sample lists about 120,000 clones, approximately 84% seen once, with roughly 5.2% in the top ten. Sequencing was performed on peripheral blood, taken from a patient treated with radiotherapy plus ipilimumab. These receptors were collected from a human donor with non-small cell lung cancer who had a partial response to radiotherapy plus ipilimumab. CDR3s include the opening cysteine and the closing phenylalanine or tryptophan. D genes are given only for firm matches. Rows may omit the clone size; those that give it use once, few, many or a size class.

j_gene	d_gene	abundance	v_gene	CDR3aa	CDR3nt
TRBJ2-3	TRBD2	-	TRBV5-1	CASSPGLAGTDTQYF	TGCGCCAGCAGCCCGGGACTAGCGGGCACAGATACGCAGTATTTT
TRBJ1-2	-	few	TRBV28	CASSLPARGYTF	TGTGCCAGCAGTCTCCCCGCGAGGGGCTACACCTTC
TRBJ2-7	-	-	TRBV6-1	CASSEGRFPNFAYEQYF	TGTGCCAGCAGTGAAGGGAGATTCCCAAACTTCGCCTACGAGCAGTACTTC
TRBJ2-7	TRBD1	-	TRBV6-5	CASSSADRDREQYF	TGTGCCAGCAGTTCCGCCGACAGGGATCGCGAGCAGTACTTC
TRBJ1-5	-	-	TRBV2	CASSRGSQPQHF	TGTGCCAGCAGTAGGGGGAGTCAGCCCCAGCATTTT
TRBJ1-1	-	-	TRBV5-1	CASSLGSSLNTEAFF	TGCGCCAGCAGCTTAGGGAGCAGCCTGAACACTGAAGCTTTCTTT
TRBJ2-3	-	-	TRBV7-9	CASSSNTDTQYF	TGTGCCAGCAGCTCCAACACAGATACGCAGTATTTT
TRBJ2-1	-	-	TRBV6-5	CASIVALGSYNEQFF	TGTGCCAGCATCGTAGCACTGGGCTCCTACAATGAGCAGTTCTTC
TRBJ2-6	-	-	TRBV7-8	CASSFLSGANVLTF	TGTGCCAGCAGCTTTTTATCTGGGGCCAACGTCCTGACTTTC
TRBJ2-2	-	-	TRBV11-1	CASSPKKNTGELFF	TGTGCCAGCAGCCCTAAGAAGAACACCGGGGAGCTGTTTTTT
TRBJ2-2	-	-	TRBV6-5	CASSYVGADTGELFF	TGTGCCAGCAGTTACGTGGGGGCGGACACCGGGGAGCTGTTTTTT